This T cell receptor beta chain was found in a study of blood T cell repertoires in COVID-19. Study-wide background: Sites in the United States, Italy and Spain provided acute and convalescent COVID-19 samples. Nucleic acid was either cDNA or gDNA, and it came from T cells, B-cell-depleted T cells, or PBMCs.

Study processing details: For nucleated cells, counts were estimated from reference gene primer amplification. Assay used: immunoSEQ multiplex PCR; TCRdb lists only in-frame clones, some missing. The V and J calls and clone size come from that table; D and trimming were worked out from the DNA. The sample lists some 350,000 clones, roughly 89% occurring once. CDR1 and CDR2 (germline): SGHRS, YFSETQ. V was clipped by 5 bases and J by 3 bases; unmatched bases: 8. The CDR3 has 17 amino acids. The TCR sequence derives from a woman between 18 and 30 years old who had recovered from COVID-19. The sequenced material came from peripheral blood. This sequence joins TRBV5-1 and TRBJ2-6, with 10 bases that match TRBD1. CDR3 bases: TGCGCCAGCAGTCGAGGACAGGGGGGCGGTGGGGCCAACGTCCTGACTTTC. Protein sequence: CASSRGQGGGGANVLTF.